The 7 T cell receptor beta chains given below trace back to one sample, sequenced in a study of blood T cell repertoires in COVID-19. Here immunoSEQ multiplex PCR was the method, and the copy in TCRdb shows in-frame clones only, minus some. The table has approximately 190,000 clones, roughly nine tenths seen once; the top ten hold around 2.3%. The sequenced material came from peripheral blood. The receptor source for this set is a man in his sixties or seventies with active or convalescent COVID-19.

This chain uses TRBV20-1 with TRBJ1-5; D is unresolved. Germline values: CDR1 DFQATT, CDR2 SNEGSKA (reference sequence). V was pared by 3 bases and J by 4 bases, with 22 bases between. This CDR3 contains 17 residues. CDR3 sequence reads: CSASQQSAGSLNQPQHF. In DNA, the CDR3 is TGCAGTGCTAGTCAGCAATCAGCCGGGTCCCTAAATCAGCCCCAGCATTTT.

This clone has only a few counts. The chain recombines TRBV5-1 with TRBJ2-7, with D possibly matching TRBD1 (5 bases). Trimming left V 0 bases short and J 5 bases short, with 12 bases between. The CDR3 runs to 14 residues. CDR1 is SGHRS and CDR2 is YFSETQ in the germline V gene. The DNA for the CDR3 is TGCGCCAGCAGCTTGGGCGGACATCGCCACGAGCAGTACTTC. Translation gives CASSLGGHRHEQYF.

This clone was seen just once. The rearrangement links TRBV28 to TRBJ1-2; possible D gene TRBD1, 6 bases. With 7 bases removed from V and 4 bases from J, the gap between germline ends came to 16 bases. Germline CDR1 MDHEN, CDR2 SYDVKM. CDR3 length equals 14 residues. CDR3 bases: TGTGCCAGCACCTTGGGACACGGCAGCTATGGCTACACCTTC. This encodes CASTLGHGSYGYTF.

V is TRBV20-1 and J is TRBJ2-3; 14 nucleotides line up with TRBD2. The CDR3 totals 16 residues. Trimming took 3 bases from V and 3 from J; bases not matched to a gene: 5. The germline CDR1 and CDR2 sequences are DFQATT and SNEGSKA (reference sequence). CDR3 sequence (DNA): TGCAGTGCTAGTGTGGGACTAGCGGGAGTAACAGATACGCAGTATTTT. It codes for CSASVGLAGVTDTQYF.

The CDR3 bases are TGTGCCAGCAAGGGGGTCAATGAGCAGTTCTTC. Translating it yields CASKGVNEQFF. The chain couples TRBV28 to TRBJ2-1; D possibly corresponds to TRBD1 (6 bases). Germline V gene data show CDR1 as MDHEN and CDR2 as SYDVKM. The V gene lost 7 bases and the J gene lost 6 bases, with 7 bases spanning the gap. The CDR3 is 11 amino acids.

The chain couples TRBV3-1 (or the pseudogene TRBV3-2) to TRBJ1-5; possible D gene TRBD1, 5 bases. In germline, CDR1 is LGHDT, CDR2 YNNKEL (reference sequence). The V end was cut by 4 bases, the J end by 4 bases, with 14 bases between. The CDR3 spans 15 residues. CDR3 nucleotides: TGTGCCAGCAGCCCCTTAGGGGTGGGGAATCAGCCCCAGCATTTT. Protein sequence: CASSPLGVGNQPQHF.

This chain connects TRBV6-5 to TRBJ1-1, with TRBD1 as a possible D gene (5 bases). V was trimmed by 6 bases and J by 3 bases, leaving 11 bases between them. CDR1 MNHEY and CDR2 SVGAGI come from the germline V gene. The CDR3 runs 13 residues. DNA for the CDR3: TGTGCCAGCAGACTTGACAGCGACACTGAAGCTTTCTTT. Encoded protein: CASRLDSDTEAFF.